This TCR beta chain is from a study of CD8 T cell repertoires and HIV-1 epitope variants. Background on the study: Cultures ran 10 days, with IL-2, IL-7 and IL-15 added on days 3 and 7.

Sequencing of TCR beta CDR3 used immunoSEQ survey depth. Using immunoSEQ multiplex PCR, the repertoire was profiled, and TCRdb retains in-frame clones only, with some absent. The sample has thousands of clones; over 60% are singletons. The V end lost 0 bases, the J end lost 4 bases, and 7 bases lay between the germline ends. CDR1 MNHEY and CDR2 SVGAGI come from the germline V gene. This CDR3 is built from 13 residues. A remark on this clone: Its antigen is still unknown.

Sequenced: cultured CD8+ T cells derived from PBMCs. This rearrangement joins TRBV6-5 to TRBJ2-7; a possible D gene is TRBD1 (5 bases). The sequence was obtained from a male donor with HIV. This chain's CDR3 is CASSYSTEYEQYF. The CDR3 bases are TGTGCCAGCAGTTACTCGACAGAGTACGAGCAGTACTTC.